The rows below give T cell receptor beta chains drawn from one sample of a study of blood T cell repertoires in COVID-19. The data were produced by immunoSEQ multiplex PCR, yet TCRdb's version contains in-frame clones alone and is incomplete. The data hold 180,000 or so clones, with about 85% observed a single time. What was sequenced was peripheral blood. These receptors all stem from a person aged 70 to 79 with COVID-19, enrolled during active disease. Both conserved end residues are trimmed from each CDR3. Size is omitted from some rows. Given values are once, few, many or a class for expanded clones.

TRBV9,-,TRBJ1-2,ASSMGQGDYGYT
TRBV5-1,-,TRBJ2-5,ASASASGSLKTQY
TRBV28,-,TRBJ1-2,ASRDRGFYGYT
TRBV12-3/TRBV12-4,few,TRBJ2-1,ASSPAHGQF
TRBV18,once,TRBJ1-1,ASSPKGRDGTEAF
TRBV18,-,TRBJ1-3,ASSPTGGDHFSGNTIY
TRBV9,-,TRBJ1-3,ASSVDPGPSGNTIY
TRBV27,-,TRBJ1-1,ASSPRRLAGTEAF
TRBV10-3,few,TRBJ2-1,AISEAGTSGRAEQF
TRBV3-1/TRBV3-2,-,TRBJ1-2,ASSQTQGAEGGYT
TRBV4-1,-,TRBJ1-5,ASSQRLDQPQH
TRBV28,-,TRBJ1-4,ASSELRSQNEKLF
TRBV27,-,TRBJ1-6,ASSRDRVDNSPLH
TRBV6-5,-,TRBJ1-1,ASSYGQTNTEAF
TRBV5-1,once,TRBJ1-1,ASSLLSSGTGTEAF
TRBV19,-,TRBJ2-1,ASTMKTGTRSLDEQF
TRBV19,-,TRBJ2-3,ASSPQDSRTDTQY
TRBV5-6,-,TRBJ2-5,ASSRGAGTKKETQY
TRBV9,-,TRBJ1-4,ASSVGGAATNEKLF
TRBV10-3,-,TRBJ2-6,AISNSQGSTGANVLT
TRBV5-6,-,TRBJ1-5,ASSTPTGRDQPQH
TRBV3-1/TRBV3-2,-,TRBJ1-4,ASSQDILGEGEEKLF
TRBV29-1,-,TRBJ1-4,SVELQPNEKLF
TRBV5-5,few,TRBJ1-5,ASSLTTQGWVPQH
TRBV5-8,-,TRBJ1-2,ASTPRLGYGYT
TRBV10-3,-,TRBJ1-2,AISEPGTGNYGYT
TRBV5-1,-,TRBJ2-1,ASSLGQAGYNEQF
TRBV5-6,-,TRBJ1-4,ASSSRGNEKLF
TRBV11-2,-,TRBJ1-6,ASSTRQGKVSYNSPLH
TRBV14,few,TRBJ2-7,ASSQRLAGGSHEQY
TRBV30,few,TRBJ1-5,AWSEGGGPQH
TRBV5-1,-,TRBJ2-7,ASSLGGQSYEQY
TRBV7-8,-,TRBJ2-7,ASSGRGRGGRSYEQY
TRBV4-3,-,TRBJ2-7,ASSLAGVHEQY
TRBV3-1/TRBV3-2,-,TRBJ2-2,ASSRSPGLAGSVTGELF
TRBV11-2,-,TRBJ2-1,ASSLDRTHRSYNEQF
TRBV6-5,-,TRBJ1-4,ASSQSWAGGEKLF
TRBV7-2,-,TRBJ2-2,ASSLGATGELF
TRBV4-1,-,TRBJ1-5,ASSQEGQHQPQH
TRBV28,-,TRBJ1-3,ASTTGSSGNTIY
TRBV24-1,-,TRBJ1-1,ATQPGQGNTEAF
TRBV19,-,TRBJ2-2,ASSSTGESGELF
TRBV30,-,TRBJ2-7,AWGHRPYEQY
TRBV5-5,-,TRBJ2-5,ASRIRGTQETQY
TRBV5-1,-,TRBJ2-7,ASSLVGTSDLYEQY
TRBV12-5,-,TRBJ2-1,ASGLATGTPFNNEQF
TRBV6-5,-,TRBJ1-2,ASSYERVYGYT
TRBV15,-,TRBJ1-2,ATSRPLERDYGYT
TRBV18,-,TRBJ1-3,ASSPWTGSSGNTIY
TRBV21-1,-,TRBJ2-1,ASSPGRGYEQF
TRBV28,-,TRBJ2-7,ASSLLSGEVTYEQY
TRBV5-4,-,TRBJ2-3,ASRPGGLTTLDTQY
TRBV20-1,-,TRBJ2-3,SASGGGRTSTDTQY